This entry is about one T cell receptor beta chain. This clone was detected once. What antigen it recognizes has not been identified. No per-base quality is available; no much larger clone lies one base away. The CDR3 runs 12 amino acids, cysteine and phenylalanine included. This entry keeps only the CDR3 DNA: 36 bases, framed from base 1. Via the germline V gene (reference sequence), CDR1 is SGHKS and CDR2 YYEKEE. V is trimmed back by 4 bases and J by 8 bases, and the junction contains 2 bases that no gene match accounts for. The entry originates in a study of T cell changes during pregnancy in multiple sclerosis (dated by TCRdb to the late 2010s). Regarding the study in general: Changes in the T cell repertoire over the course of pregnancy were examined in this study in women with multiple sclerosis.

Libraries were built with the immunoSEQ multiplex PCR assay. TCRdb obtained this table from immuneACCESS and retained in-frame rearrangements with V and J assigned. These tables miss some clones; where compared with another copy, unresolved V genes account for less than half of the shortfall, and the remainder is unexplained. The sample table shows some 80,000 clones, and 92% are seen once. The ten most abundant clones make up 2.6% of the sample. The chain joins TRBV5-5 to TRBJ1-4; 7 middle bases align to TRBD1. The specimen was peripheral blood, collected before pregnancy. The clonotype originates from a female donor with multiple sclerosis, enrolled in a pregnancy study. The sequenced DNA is TGTGCCAGCAGCCCGGACAGGGAAAAACTGTTTTTT. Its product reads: CASSPDREKLFF.